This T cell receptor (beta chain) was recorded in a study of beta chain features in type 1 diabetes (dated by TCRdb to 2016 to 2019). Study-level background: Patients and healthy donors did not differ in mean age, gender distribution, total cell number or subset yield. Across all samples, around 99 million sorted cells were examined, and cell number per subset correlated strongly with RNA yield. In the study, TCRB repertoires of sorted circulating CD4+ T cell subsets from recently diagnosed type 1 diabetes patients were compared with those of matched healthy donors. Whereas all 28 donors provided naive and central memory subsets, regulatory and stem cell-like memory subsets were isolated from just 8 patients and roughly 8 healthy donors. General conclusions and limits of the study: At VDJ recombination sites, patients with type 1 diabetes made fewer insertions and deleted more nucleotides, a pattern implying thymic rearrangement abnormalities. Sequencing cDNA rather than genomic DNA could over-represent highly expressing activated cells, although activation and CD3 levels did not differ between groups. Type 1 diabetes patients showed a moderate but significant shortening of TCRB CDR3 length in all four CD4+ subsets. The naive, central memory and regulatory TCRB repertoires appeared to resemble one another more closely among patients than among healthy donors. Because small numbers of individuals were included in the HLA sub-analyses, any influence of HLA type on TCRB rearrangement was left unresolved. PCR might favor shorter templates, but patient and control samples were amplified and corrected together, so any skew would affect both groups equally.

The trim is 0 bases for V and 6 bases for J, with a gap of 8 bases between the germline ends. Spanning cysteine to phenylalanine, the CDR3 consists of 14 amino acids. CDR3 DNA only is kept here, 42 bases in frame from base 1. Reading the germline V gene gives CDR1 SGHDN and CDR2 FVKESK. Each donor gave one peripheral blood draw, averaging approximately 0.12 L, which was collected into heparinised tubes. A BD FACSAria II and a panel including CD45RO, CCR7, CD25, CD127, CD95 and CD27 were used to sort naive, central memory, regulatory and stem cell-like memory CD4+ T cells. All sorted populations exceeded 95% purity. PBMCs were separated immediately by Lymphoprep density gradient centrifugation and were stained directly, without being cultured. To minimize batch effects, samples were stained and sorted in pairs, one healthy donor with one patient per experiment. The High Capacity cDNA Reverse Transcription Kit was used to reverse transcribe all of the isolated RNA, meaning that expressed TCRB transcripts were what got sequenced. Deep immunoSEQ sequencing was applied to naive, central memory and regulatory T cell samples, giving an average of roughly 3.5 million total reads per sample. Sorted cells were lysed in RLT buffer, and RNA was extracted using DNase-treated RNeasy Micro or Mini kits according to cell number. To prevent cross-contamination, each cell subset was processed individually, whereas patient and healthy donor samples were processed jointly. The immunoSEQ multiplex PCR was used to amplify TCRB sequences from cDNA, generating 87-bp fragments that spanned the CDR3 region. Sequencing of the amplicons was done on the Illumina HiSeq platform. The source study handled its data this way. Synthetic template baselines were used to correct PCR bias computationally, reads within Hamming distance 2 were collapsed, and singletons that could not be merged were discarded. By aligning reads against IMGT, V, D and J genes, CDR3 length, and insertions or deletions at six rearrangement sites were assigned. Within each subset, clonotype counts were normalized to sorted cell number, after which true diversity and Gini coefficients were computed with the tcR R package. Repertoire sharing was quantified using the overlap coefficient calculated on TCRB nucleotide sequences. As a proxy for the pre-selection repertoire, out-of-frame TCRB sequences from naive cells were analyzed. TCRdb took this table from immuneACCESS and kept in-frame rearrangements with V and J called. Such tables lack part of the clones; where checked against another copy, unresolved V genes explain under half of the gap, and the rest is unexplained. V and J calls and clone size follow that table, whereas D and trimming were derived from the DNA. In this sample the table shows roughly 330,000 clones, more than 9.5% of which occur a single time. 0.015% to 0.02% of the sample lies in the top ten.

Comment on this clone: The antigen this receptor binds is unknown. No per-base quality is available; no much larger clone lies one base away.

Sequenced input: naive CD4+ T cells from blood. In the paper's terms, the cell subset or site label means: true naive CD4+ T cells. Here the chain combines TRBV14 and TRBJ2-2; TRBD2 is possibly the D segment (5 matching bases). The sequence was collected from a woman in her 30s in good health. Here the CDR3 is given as CASSQERAAGELFF. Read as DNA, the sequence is TGTGCCAGCAGCCAAGAGCGGGCGGCCGGGGAGCTGTTTTTT.